The 28 T cell receptor beta chains below all came from one sample that was sequenced in a study of CD8 T cells in Susac syndrome. Random hexamers were used to reverse transcribe the RNA input (0.5 to 1 ug). TCRdb redid the calling of the immunoSEQ multiplex PCR reads with MiXCR, one entry per CDR3 protein. The sample lists 180,000 or so distinct CDR3 sequences; about 95% were seen once. Sequencing was done on a sample of CD4+ T cells from PBMCs. Receptor source: a human donor with multiple sclerosis.

This clonotype was recorded a few times. This rearrangement joins TRBV6-5 to TRBJ2-3, with D unresolved. Germline values: CDR1 MNHEY, CDR2 SVGAGI. The length of the CDR3 is 13 residues. V was shortened by 2 bases and J by 6 bases, with 9 bases between the two germline ends. CDR3 nucleotides: TGTGCCAGCAGTTACGCGCCTCTCGATACGCAGTATTTT. It is translated as CASSYAPLDTQYF.

CDR3 protein: CASRSTSGAYEQYF. The CDR3 DNA reads TGTGCCAGCAGATCGACTAGCGGGGCCTACGAGCAGTACTTC. The chain employs TRBV12-3 or TRBV12-4 and TRBJ2-7, with 11 bases fitting TRBD2. The CDR3 sequence is 14 residues long. The V gene end was trimmed by 6 bases and the J gene end by 2 bases; junction bases not matched to a gene: 3.

CDR3 loop: CSGWGASEGEQYF. DNA for the CDR3: TGCAGTGGTTGGGGGGCTTCGGAGGGCGAGCAGTACTTC. This chain joins TRBV20-1 and TRBJ2-7; tentatively, D is TRBD1 or TRBD2 (6 bases each). V was shortened by 7 bases and J by 6 bases, with 19 bases between the two germline ends. CDR3 length: 13 amino acids. The germline V gene has CDR1 DFQATT and CDR2 SNEGSKA (reference sequence).

The chain joins TRBV7-9 to TRBJ2-1; D remains ambiguous. The V end was cut by 4 bases, the J end by 7 bases, with 8 bases between. The V gene's germline CDR1 is SEHNR and CDR2 FQNEAQ (reference sequence). CDR3 length: 12 amino acids. The CDR3 DNA reads as TGTGCCAGCAGCTCTTTACGAAATGAGCAGTTCTTC. Translated: CASSSLRNEQFF. The variable domain in full, completed from reference TRBV7-9 and TRBJ2-1, reads DTGVSQNPRHKITKRGQNVTFRCDPISEHNRLYWYRQTLGQGPEFLTYFQNEAQLEKSRLLSDRFSAERPKGSFSTLEIQRTEQGDSAMYLCASSSLRNEQFFGPGTRLTVL.

The rearrangement uses TRBV5-4 and TRBJ2-6; 9 bases map to TRBD1. The CDR3 consists of 19 residues. From germline, CDR1 is SGHNT and CDR2 YYREEE (reference sequence). The V segment lost 4 bases and the J segment 4 bases; nucleotides outside the gene matches: 15. CDR3 residues: CASSPYPGQGALGANVLTF. CDR3 in DNA: TGTGCCAGCAGCCCGTACCCGGGACAGGGAGCTTTGGGGGCCAACGTCCTGACTTTC. Looking up the rest from reference TRBV5-4 and TRBJ2-6 gives the full variable domain: ETGVTQSPTHLIKTRGQQVTLRCSSQSGHNTVSWYQQALGQGPQFIFQYYREEENGRGNFPPRFSGLQFPNYSSELNVNALELDDSALYLCASSPYPGQGALGANVLTFGAGSRLTVL.

The chain joins TRBV28 to TRBJ2-7; D is unresolved. Germline CDR1 is MDHEN and CDR2 is SYDVKM. Trimming left V 11 bases short and J 6 bases short, with 14 bases between. This CDR3 region has 11 residues. For the CDR3, the DNA is TGTGCCTGCCAAGCCTCTGGCGAGCAGTACTTC. Translated: CACQASGEQYF.

The chain uses TRBV30 and TRBJ2-3, with unresolved D. The CDR3 consists of 11 residues. Germline V lookup: CDR1 GTSNPN, CDR2 SVGIG (reference sequence). Trimming took off 2 bases at V and 2 bases at J, with 2 bases between the two ends. CDR3 amino acids: CAWSSTDTQYF. For the CDR3, the DNA is TGTGCCTGGAGTTCCACAGATACGCAGTATTTT.

The chain employs TRBV7-9 and TRBJ2-1, with D unclear. The CDR3 loop spans 16 amino acids. CDR1 SEHNR and CDR2 FQNEAQ come from the germline V gene (reference sequence). The V gene lost 4 bases and the J gene lost 7 bases, with 20 bases spanning the gap. CDR3 region: CASSYRQALGSNEQFF. As DNA, the CDR3 is TGTGCCAGCAGCTACCGACAAGCCCTCGGGTCGAATGAGCAGTTCTTC.

This chain connects TRBV5-4 to TRBJ2-1, with TRBD2 as a possible D gene (5 bases). V lost 4 bases, J lost 5 bases, and 13 bases lay in between. The CDR3 runs to 14 residues. Germline CDR1 SGHNT, CDR2 YYREEE (reference sequence). The CDR3 is CASSLTTRHNEQFF. CDR3 nucleotide sequence: TGTGCCAGCAGCCTAACCACTAGACACAATGAGCAGTTCTTC.

The chain links TRBV7-9 to TRBJ2-1, with D maybe TRBD1 (6 bases). The CDR3 has 16 residues. Trimming left V 7 bases short and J 0 bases short, with 16 bases between. Germline V lookup: CDR1 SEHNR, CDR2 FQNEAQ (reference sequence). The CDR3: CASTPRGLGSYNEQFF. The CDR3 region has the DNA TGTGCCAGCACCCCAAGGGGGTTGGGCTCCTACAATGAGCAGTTCTTC.

This rearrangement joins TRBV30 to TRBJ1-2; a possible D gene is TRBD1 (5 bases). This CDR3 comprises 12 residues. The germline CDR1 and CDR2 sequences are GTSNPN and SVGIG (reference sequence). V lost 2 bases and J 4 bases, leaving 8 bases between the germline ends. CDR3 residues: CAWSRGGYGYTF. Here the CDR3 DNA reads TGTGCCTGGAGTCGGGGGGGCTATGGCTACACCTTC.

The chain carries TRBV5-6 and TRBJ1-2, with 12 bases lining up with TRBD1. Germline loops: CDR1 SGHDT, CDR2 YYEEEE. This CDR3 comprises 17 residues. V gave up 4 bases and J gave up 4 bases; unmatched junction bases: 11. The CDR3 loop is CASSLLGTGGDFYGYTF. CDR3 nucleotides: TGTGCCAGCAGCCTATTAGGGACAGGGGGCGATTTCTATGGCTACACCTTC.

This clonotype occurred once. The genes are TRBV20-1 and TRBJ2-7; 14 bases line up with TRBD2. The germline CDR1 and CDR2 sequences are DFQATT and SNEGSKA (reference sequence). Trimming took 6 bases from V and 2 from J; bases not matched to a gene: 6. This CDR3 is 15 amino acids long. The CDR3 protein is CSAAGLAGDAYEQYF. The DNA of the CDR3 is TGCAGTGCCGCGGGACTAGCGGGGGATGCCTACGAGCAGTACTTC.

Only a few counts were recorded for this clonotype. This chain joins TRBV30 and TRBJ1-1; no clear D gene. The CDR3 contains 13 residues. Per germline, CDR1 GTSNPN and CDR2 SVGIG (reference sequence). V lost 0 bases, J lost 4 bases, and 9 bases lay in between. The CDR3 region has the DNA TGTGCCTGGAGTGTACGGGGTGGCACTGAAGCTTTCTTT. Its protein product is CAWSVRGGTEAFF.

The V call is TRBV3-1, the J call TRBJ1-2; TRBD1 is a possible D gene (5 bases). V was pared by 4 bases and J by 7 bases, with 10 bases between. Germline CDR1 and CDR2: LGHDT and YNNKEL (reference sequence). The CDR3 runs to 12 residues. The CDR3 spells CASSLRDTGYTF. CDR3 DNA: TGTGCCAGCAGCCTCAGGGATACTGGCTACACCTTC.

The rearrangement links TRBV30 to TRBJ2-1; 7 positions match TRBD2. From germline, CDR1 is GTSNPN and CDR2 SVGIG (reference sequence). Unmatched junction bases numbered 7, after V lost 1 base and J lost 10 bases. The CDR3 spans 13 residues. CDR3 in amino acids: CAWSEGGYREQFF. DNA for the CDR3: TGTGCCTGGAGTGAGGGAGGGTACAGGGAGCAGTTCTTC.

This chain links TRBV7-9 with TRBJ1-4, with 9 bases lining up with TRBD1. The CDR3 is made up of 14 amino acids. Losses at the gene ends were 3 bases for V and 6 bases for J; bases not matched to a gene: 2. The germline CDR1 and CDR2 sequences are SEHNR and FQNEAQ (reference sequence). DNA of the CDR3: TGTGCCAGCAGCTTGGACAGGGGAGATGAAAAACTGTTTTTT. It is translated as CASSLDRGDEKLFF.

The genes are TRBV23-1 and TRBJ1-2; unclear D gene. TRBV23-1 is identified as an open reading frame with a role that is uncertain. Trimming removed 4 bases at V and 4 bases at J, with 16 bases between. This CDR3 has 15 residues. The CDR3 region is CASSLVAVFLYGYTF. CDR3 DNA: TGCGCCAGCAGTCTCGTAGCCGTCTTTCTCTATGGCTACACCTTC.

The chain employs TRBV23-1 and TRBJ1-5; possibly TRBD1 for D (5 bases). TRBV23-1 is an open reading frame, and its role is uncertain. Trimming pared 3 bases from V and 4 bases from J, leaving 10 bases between. The CDR3 is made up of 14 amino acids. This chain's CDR3 is CASSHHDRNQPQHF. CDR3 coding DNA: TGCGCCAGCAGTCACCATGACAGAAATCAGCCCCAGCATTTT.

Here the CDR3 DNA reads TGTGCCAGCAGTTTAGATCCGGACATTGAAGCTTTCTTT. Translation gives CASSLDPDIEAFF. The chain uses TRBV27 and TRBJ1-1; tentative D call: TRBD1 (5 bases). This CDR3 contains 13 residues. Trimming cost V 2 bases and J 7 bases, with 11 bases left between them. Germline values: CDR1 MNHEY, CDR2 SMNVEV (reference sequence).

This chain uses TRBV6-5 with TRBJ1-2; possibly TRBD1 for D (6 bases). The V end lost 7 bases, the J end lost 8 bases, and 17 bases lay between the germline ends. This CDR3 region has 13 residues. The germline V gene has CDR1 MNHEY and CDR2 SVGAGI. The CDR3 nucleotides are TGTGCCAGCACTTGGGGGGCTCTACGAGGCTACACCTTC. Its translation: CASTWGALRGYTF.

The chain recombines TRBV3-1 with TRBJ2-1; D uncertain. This CDR3 has 15 residues. V was cut by 1 base and J by 0 bases, with 7 bases left in between. Germline CDR1 is LGHDT and CDR2 is YNNKEL (reference sequence). CDR3 region: CASSQAGVSYNEQFF. Here the CDR3 DNA reads TGTGCCAGCAGCCAAGCGGGTGTCTCCTACAATGAGCAGTTCTTC.

The V gene is TRBV3-1, the J gene TRBJ2-1, with D perhaps given as TRBD1 or TRBD2 (5 bases each). The V gene's germline CDR1 is LGHDT and CDR2 YNNKEL (reference sequence). The germline V and J ends were trimmed by 3 bases and 7 bases, with 10 bases remaining between them. CDR3 size: 13 residues. The CDR3 region has the DNA TGTGCCAGCAGCCAGGGGGTCGCGAATGAGCAGTTCTTC. Its protein product is CASSQGVANEQFF.

This chain connects TRBV3-1 to TRBJ1-2; D is unclear. The germline CDR1 and CDR2 sequences are LGHDT and YNNKEL (reference sequence). V was clipped by 3 bases and J by 4 bases, with 6 bases between them. This CDR3 is built from 12 residues. The CDR3 sequence is CASSHEGYGYTF. The DNA for the CDR3 is TGTGCCAGCAGCCACGAAGGCTATGGCTACACCTTC.

The table lists this clonotype with a count of one. The chain has TRBV30 and TRBJ1-2; 8 bases agree with TRBD1. CDR1 is GTSNPN and CDR2 is SVGIG in the germline V gene (reference sequence). V was pared by 6 bases and J by 8 bases, with 11 bases of the junction left unmatched. The CDR3 totals 13 residues. The CDR3 is CACLSTGVSGYTF. The DNA of the CDR3 is TGTGCCTGCTTATCGACAGGGGTTTCCGGCTACACCTTC.

The chain is built from TRBV24-1 and TRBJ2-1; D is possibly TRBD2 (6 bases). The CDR3 totals 15 residues. Germline CDR1 and CDR2: KGHDR and SFDVKD. V lost 6 bases and J lost 10, with 21 bases in between. The chain's CDR3 is CATSYGLLPGGEQFF. DNA of the CDR3: TGTGCCACCAGTTACGGACTACTCCCCGGAGGGGAGCAGTTCTTC.

This clonotype was seen a few times. The chain links TRBV28 to TRBJ1-1, with D possibly matching TRBD1 (5 bases). Germline V gene sequence: CDR1 MDHEN, CDR2 SYDVKM. The CDR3 covers 13 residues. V was trimmed by 3 bases and J by 0 bases, leaving 5 bases between them. The CDR3 is CASSFRVNTEAFF. The CDR3 region has the DNA TGTGCCAGCAGTTTCAGGGTGAACACTGAAGCTTTCTTT.

CDR3 DNA sequence: TGCAGCGTCCAAAAGGTGGTTAAGACTGAAGCTTTCTTT. Residues: CSVQKVVKTEAFF. This chain joins TRBV29-1 and TRBJ1-1; D is unclear. This CDR3 has 13 amino acids. V gave up 6 bases and J gave up 5 bases, with 16 bases separating them. Germline CDR1 is SQVTM and CDR2 is ANQGSEA.